Listed here are 14 T cell receptor beta chains from one sample, sequenced in a study of shared clonotypes between healthy human individuals. Sequenced by immunoSEQ multiplex PCR; TCRdb stores in-frame clones only, minus some. The repertoire has approximately 480,000 clones, around 79% of them found once; the top ten carry approximately 12%. Sequencing input: PBMCs. The receptors here all came from a woman aged 35 to 49 in good health. Some clones in this sample may be carry-over from other donors' samples.

The chain combines TRBV5-1 with TRBJ2-1, with a tentative D call TRBD1 (6 bases). Looked up from germline, CDR1 is SGHRS and CDR2 is YFSETQ. This CDR3 has 17 residues. V was shortened by 6 bases and J by 4 bases, with 23 bases between the two germline ends. The CDR3 loop is CASMFTTVDRSYNEQFF. The CDR3 nucleotides are TGCGCCAGCATGTTTACAACGGTCGACAGGTCTTACAATGAGCAGTTCTTC.

The chain links TRBV28 to TRBJ2-2, with D uncertain. Germline CDR1 and CDR2: MDHEN and SYDVKM. The CDR3 spans 15 residues. The germline V and J ends were trimmed by 4 bases and 2 bases, with 11 bases remaining between them. The chain's CDR3 is CASSYRHKNTGELFF. CDR3 in DNA: TGTGCCAGCAGTTACCGACATAAAAACACCGGGGAGCTGTTTTTT. The full variable domain, rest sourced from reference TRBV28 and TRBJ2-2, is DVKVTQSSRYLVKRTGEKVFLECVQDMDHENMFWYRQDPGLGLRLIYFSYDVKMKEKGDIPEGYSVSREKKERFSLILESASTNQTSMYLCASSYRHKNTGELFFGEGSRLTVL.

The chain has TRBV7-9 and TRBJ2-7, with 8 bases lining up with TRBD2. The CDR3 is made up of 15 amino acids. Trimming took 1 base from V and 1 from J; bases not matched to a gene: 3. The V gene's germline CDR1 is SEHNR and CDR2 FQNEAQ (reference sequence). The CDR3 DNA follows: TGTGCCAGCAGCTTAGGGCTAGCGGGTTCCTACGAGCAGTACTTC. Its protein product is CASSLGLAGSYEQYF.

The chain employs TRBV28 and TRBJ1-3; 9 positions agree with TRBD1. Per the germline V gene, CDR1 is MDHEN and CDR2 is SYDVKM. This CDR3 region has 15 residues. Unmatched junction bases numbered 5, after V lost 6 bases and J lost 2 bases. The CDR3 protein is CASSPTGGTGNTIYF. CDR3 nucleotides: TGTGCCAGCAGCCCAACAGGGGGCACTGGAAACACCATATATTTT.

The chain joins TRBV10-3 to TRBJ1-2; possibly TRBD1 for D (6 bases). Per the germline V gene, CDR1 is ENHRY and CDR2 is SYGVKD. The CDR3 has 16 amino acids. The V end lost 5 bases, the J end lost 6 bases, and 22 bases lay between the germline ends. The CDR3 protein is CAISNYGGARNHGYTF. DNA for the CDR3: TGTGCCATCAGTAACTACGGGGGCGCGCGGAACCATGGCTACACCTTC.

The gene calls are TRBV30 and TRBJ2-1, with D perhaps TRBD2 (6 bases). Trimming cost V 0 bases and J 3 bases, with 9 bases left between them. The CDR3 covers 14 residues. Germline CDR1 GTSNPN, CDR2 SVGIG (reference sequence). The DNA for the CDR3 is TGTGCCTGGAGTGTGGGGGGTTACTACAATGAGCAGTTCTTC. Translation gives CAWSVGGYYNEQFF.

The rearrangement uses TRBV7-3 and TRBJ2-7; D is uncertain. The CDR3 spans 11 residues. Deletions cut 1 base from V and 12 bases from J, with 10 bases between. CDR1 is SGHTA and CDR2 is FQGTGA in the germline V gene. The CDR3 sequence is CASSLNRVSYF. In nucleotides, the CDR3 is TGTGCCAGCAGCTTAAACCGGGTCTCGTACTTC.

This clone was counted between two and nine times. The gene calls are TRBV6-1 and TRBJ2-5, with D possibly matching TRBD2 (7 bases). The DNA end is a closer match to TRBJ2-7, so the J assignment may be wrong. Per the germline V gene, CDR1 is MNHNS and CDR2 is SASEGT. CDR3 length: 13 amino acids. CDR3 sequence: CASISEGGGEQYF. DNA of the CDR3: TGTGCCAGCATCTCTGAGGGAGGGGGCGAGCAGTACTTC.

The chain links TRBV7-9 to TRBJ1-2, with a tentative D call TRBD1 (6 bases). V lost 1 base and J 4 bases, leaving 10 bases between the germline ends. CDR3 length equals 14 residues. Germline assignment: CDR1 SEHNR and CDR2 FQNEAQ (reference sequence). The chain's CDR3 is CASSLGRTVYGYTF. The CDR3 DNA follows: TGTGCCAGCAGCTTAGGCCGGACAGTCTATGGCTACACCTTC.

The chain couples TRBV7-3 to TRBJ1-1, with D unresolved. In germline, CDR1 is SGHTA, CDR2 FQGTGA. V lost 5 bases to trimming and J lost 4 bases, with 14 bases between them. CDR3 length: 14 residues. The CDR3 sequence: CASSRDVSGTEAFF. The CDR3 DNA reads as TGTGCCAGCAGCCGAGACGTCTCAGGCACTGAAGCTTTCTTT.

This clone was seen just once. The chain links TRBV7-9 to TRBJ2-1, with 7 bases fitting TRBD1. This CDR3 comprises 13 residues. V trimming: 1 base; J trimming: 8 bases; junction bases outside the gene matches: 2. Germline V gives CDR1 SEHNR, CDR2 FQNEAQ (reference sequence). CDR3 nucleotides: TGTGCCAGCAGCTTAGTGACAGGGTATGAGCAGTTCTTC. This codes for CASSLVTGYEQFF. The complete variable domain, with remaining parts taken from reference TRBV7-9 and TRBJ2-1, reads DTGVSQNPRHKITKRGQNVTFRCDPISEHNRLYWYRQTLGQGPEFLTYFQNEAQLEKSRLLSDRFSAERPKGSFSTLEIQRTEQGDSAMYLCASSLVTGYEQFFGPGTRLTVL.

This chain connects TRBV5-4 to TRBJ2-5; D is possibly TRBD1 or TRBD2 (5 bases each). The CDR3 totals 16 residues. Germline CDR1 SGHNT, CDR2 YYREEE (reference sequence). V dropped 1 base and J dropped 2 bases, with 15 bases sitting between them. The CDR3 reads CASSLTLRDPQETQYF. CDR3 coding DNA: TGTGCCAGCAGCTTGACGTTAAGGGACCCGCAAGAGACCCAGTACTTC.

The CDR3 loop is CASSLGRFGYEQYF. In nucleotides, the CDR3 is TGTGCCAGCAGTTTAGGGCGGTTTGGCTACGAGCAGTACTTC. The chain has TRBV28 and TRBJ2-7; D unresolved. Germline CDR1 reads MDHEN; CDR2 reads SYDVKM. V was clipped by 2 bases and J by 3 bases, with 11 bases between them. CDR3 length: 14 amino acids.

The rearrangement uses TRBV13 and TRBJ1-1, with D possibly TRBD1 on 5 matching bases. Germline CDR1 is PRHDT and CDR2 is FYEKMQ (reference sequence). Trimming cost V 0 bases and J 3 bases, with 11 bases left between them. The CDR3 covers 15 residues. CDR3 in amino acids: CASSLGSLRDTEAFF. The CDR3 nucleotides read TGTGCCAGCAGCTTAGGGTCCCTCAGGGACACTGAAGCTTTCTTT.